This TCR beta chain is drawn from a study of molecular identifiers for immune sequencing clone quantification (dated 2018 in TCRdb). Context from the whole study: For a replicate experiment, the RNA from either roughly 18,000 or 92,000 naive CD8 T cells was divided into five aliquots, and four of those aliquots went on to sequencing. CD8 T cells were used in a methods study to benchmark molecular-identifier clustering-based TCR repertoire sequencing (MIDCIRS) and TCR RNA copy counting. General study outcomes and caveats: The naive libraries included spiked-in Jurkat TCR RNA (fewer than eleven copies' worth), and this Jurkat TCR RNA is not part of the donor repertoire. Identical TCR molecules sharing a barcode could cause highly expanded clone sizes to be underestimated. Modeling indicated about 3 TCR RNA copies recovered per cell, compared with roughly 9.7 by digital PCR, which implies a capture efficiency of approximately 30%. Spiked-in Jurkat TCR RNA equal to a single cell's worth was reported to be detectable even within 1,200,000 naive CD8 T cells. In CMV-specific effector cells, clones with more than 20 RNA copies contained over 98% of molecules, whereas in naive cells such clones contained under 1% of molecules. When barcode sub-clustering was not used, chimeric consensus sequences inflated TCR diversity, with chimeras reaching as high as 47%.

Library construction relied on PCR. The sequencing machine was a NextSeq 500. Bulk TCR libraries were prepared as previously described, using TCR primers listed in Table S5. The Qiagen AllPrep DNA/RNA kit was used to purify total RNA. Before analysis, reads from multiple sequencing runs of the same library were pooled. Per the source publication's procedure: Reads were retained only if the reads had an exact TCR constant sequence, and the retained reads were trimmed to 150 nt and grouped according to their 12-nt molecular barcodes. Within each barcode group, reads were sub-clustered at a 15% Levenshtein threshold, and quality-weighted consensus sequences were built per RNA molecule. Non-functional sequences were discarded, and so were lower-count sequences lying one edit away from another sequence. Barcode sub-clusters with fewer than 20% of the maximum read count were removed, based on fitting two negative binomial distributions. TCRdb redid the processing of the public reads, applying fastp at Q25 and MiXCR, and retained in-frame beta chains. Every CDR3 protein is listed once, alongside the most common genes and DNA of its rows. It is TCRdb's table, rather than the study itself, that gives the V and J calls and clone size. This sample comprises about 100,000 distinct CDR3 sequences, around 33% of them detected only once. The top ten clonotypes cover under 5.5% of the sample.

Naive CD8 T cell libraries were made from approximately 20,000 to 1,000,000 sorted cells using 10%, 30% or 50% of purified RNA. On a BD FACSAria II, naive CD8 T cells were FACS-sorted as CD8+CD4-CCR7+CD45RA+ and collected into RLT Plus buffer. Approximately nine TCR copies' worth of Jurkat RNA were spiked into about 20,000-1,000,000 naive CD8 T cell samples to test detection sensitivity. Enrichment of CD8 T cells was performed with RosetteSep CD8+ T Cell Enrichment Cocktail and Ficoll-Paque, after which ACK red cell lysis was carried out. This clonotype has a single count. No antigen is known for it. Germline is not matched at one junction end, which may reflect a read error. The clonotype originates from a human donor in good health. Some libraries in this study had Jurkat cell RNA spiked in. Sample: naive CD8+ T cells from blood, with Jurkat cell RNA spiked in. The sample's cell subset or site, from its label and the paper: FACS-sorted CD8+CD4-CCR7+CD45RA+ naive T cells.

The CDR3 corresponds to CASSLGVTTNVQFF. The nucleotide sequence reads as follows: TGTGCCAGCAGCTTAGGGGTAACCACCAATGTGCAGTTCTTC. The chain was built from TRBV11-2 and TRBJ2-1; too little of a D gene remains to name it. The CDR3 runs 14 amino acids, cysteine and phenylalanine included. CDR3 DNA is the only sequence kept; it has 42 bases, read in frame from the first base. CDR1 and CDR2, per the germline V gene, are SGHAT and FQNNGV.